One and the same sample provided the 12 T cell receptor beta chains below, sequenced in a study of shared clonotypes between healthy human individuals (dated by TCRdb to about 2020). CD8 naive samples were CD45RO-negative cells positively selected for CCR7, giving a CD45RA+CCR7+ population that excluded TemRA cells. The receptor library was made with the immunoSEQ multiplex PCR assay. TCRdb obtained this table from immuneACCESS and retained in-frame rearrangements with V and J assigned. These tables miss some clones; where compared with another copy, unresolved V genes account for less than half of the shortfall, and the remainder is unexplained. In all, the sample holds about 2.2 million clones, and around 95% of those were seen once. Roughly 1.7% of the sample goes to the ten largest clones. The specimen sequenced was naive CD8+ T cells from PBMCs. Interpreted using the paper, the cell subset or site label stands for: CD45RA+CCR7+. The receptor source for this set is a man younger than 30 in good health. Some clones in this sample may be carry-over from other donors' samples.

The chain uses TRBV5-5 and TRBJ2-7; possible D gene TRBD1, 5 bases. V gave up 4 bases and J gave up 7 bases, with 15 bases separating them. CDR3 length: 13 amino acids. The germline V gene encodes CDR1 SGHKS and CDR2 YYEKEE (reference sequence). CDR3 sequence: CASSPQGKWEQYF. As DNA, the CDR3 is TGTGCCAGCAGCCCCCAGGGAAAATGGGAGCAGTACTTC.

A remark on this clone: Distinct nucleotide sequences in the sample also encode this CDR3. The V gene is TRBV6-5, the J gene TRBJ2-5; TRBD2 is a possible D gene (6 bases). The germline gives CDR1 MNHEY, CDR2 SVGAGI. With 1 base removed from V and 3 bases from J, the gap between germline ends came to 9 bases. The CDR3 is 14 amino acids. The CDR3 protein is CASSYYGGEETQYF. The CDR3 bases are TGTGCCAGCAGTTACTACGGGGGTGAAGAGACCCAGTACTTC.

The chain has TRBV30 and TRBJ1-1; D may be TRBD1 (6 bases). Germline assignment: CDR1 GTSNPN and CDR2 SVGIG (reference sequence). Trimming pared 5 bases from V and 3 bases from J, leaving 10 bases between. The CDR3 has 12 amino acids. CDR3 residues: CAWDRYDTEAFF. CDR3 in DNA: TGTGCCTGGGACAGGTACGACACTGAAGCTTTCTTT.

The rearrangement uses TRBV19 and TRBJ1-5; D gene uncertain. Germline CDR1 reads LNHDA; CDR2 reads SQIVND (reference sequence). V gave up 6 bases and J gave up 5 bases, with 17 bases separating them. The CDR3 spans 15 residues. Here the CDR3 DNA reads TGTGCCAGTAGCCCAATCTCTAGGTGGGATCAGCCCCAGCATTTT. Translating gives CASSPISRWDQPQHF. Supplemented by reference TRBV19 and TRBJ1-5, the full variable domain reads DGGITQSPKYLFRKEGQNVTLSCEQNLNHDAMYWYRQDPGQGLRLIYYSQIVNDFQKGDIAEGYSVSREKKESFPLTVTSAQKNPTAFYLCASSPISRWDQPQHFGDGTRLSIL.

Notes on this clone: Within the sample, other DNA sequences also encode this same CDR3. The chain is built from TRBV7-9 and TRBJ2-7; perhaps TRBD1 as D (6 bases). With 6 bases removed from V and 2 bases from J, the gap between germline ends came to 8 bases. This CDR3 region has 12 residues. The germline V gene has CDR1 SEHNR and CDR2 FQNEAQ (reference sequence). The CDR3 region is CASRGGPYEQYF. The DNA of the CDR3 is TGTGCCAGCAGAGGGGGACCCTACGAGCAGTACTTC.

CDR3: CASSPGRDGSSGANVLTF. DNA for the CDR3: TGTGCCAGCAGCCCAGGGAGGGACGGGAGCTCTGGGGCCAACGTCCTGACTTTC. The chain combines TRBV7-2 with TRBJ2-6; TRBD2 agrees at 7 bases. The CDR3 extends over 18 amino acids. Germline V gene lookup returns CDR1 SGHTA and CDR2 FQGNSA. The J segment lost 0 bases and the V segment lost 5 bases, leaving 10 bases of the junction unmatched.

This chain connects TRBV28 to TRBJ2-7; no clear D. Germline values: CDR1 MDHEN, CDR2 SYDVKM. The CDR3 loop spans 15 amino acids. The V and J ends lost 6 bases and 0 bases respectively, with 15 bases between them. CDR3 bases: TGTGCCAGCAGCCCGGTAGGGCCCAACTCCTACGAGCAGTACTTC. It yields the protein CASSPVGPNSYEQYF.

The chain uses TRBV9 and TRBJ2-2; weak D call: TRBD1 (6 bases). V was shortened by 0 bases and J by 5 bases, with 8 bases between the two germline ends. Germline loops: CDR1 SGDLS, CDR2 YYNGEE. The CDR3 covers 14 residues. The DNA of the CDR3 is TGTGCCAGCAGCGTAGACCAGGGGACCGGGGAGCTGTTTTTT. Residues: CASSVDQGTGELFF.

The V gene is TRBV9, the J gene TRBJ2-3; D is undetermined. V was shortened by 4 bases and J by 0 bases, with 15 bases between the two germline ends. The CDR3 extends over 16 amino acids. Germline values: CDR1 SGDLS, CDR2 YYNGEE. The CDR3 region is CASSPNSRYSTDTQYF. In DNA, the CDR3 is TGTGCCAGCAGCCCTAACTCTAGGTATAGCACAGATACGCAGTATTTT.

In its sample, this clone was seen a few times. This CDR3 is also generated by other DNA sequences in the sample. This chain uses TRBV19 with TRBJ2-7; D is unresolved. The CDR3 consists of 12 residues. Germline V gene lookup returns CDR1 LNHDA and CDR2 SQIVND (reference sequence). The V gene lost 1 base and the J gene lost 7 bases, with 8 bases spanning the gap. The CDR3 region is CASSIGPGEQYF. CDR3 DNA: TGTGCCAGTAGTATAGGACCCGGGGAGCAGTACTTC. Full variable domain (outside the CDR3, taken from reference TRBV19 and TRBJ2-7): DGGITQSPKYLFRKEGQNVTLSCEQNLNHDAMYWYRQDPGQGLRLIYYSQIVNDFQKGDIAEGYSVSREKKESFPLTVTSAQKNPTAFYLCASSIGPGEQYFGPGTRLTVT.

V is TRBV10-2 and J is TRBJ1-2; D gene uncertain. The V gene's germline CDR1 is WSHSY and CDR2 SAAADI. Trimming cost V 3 bases and J 5 bases, with 10 bases left between them. The length of the CDR3 is 13 residues. The DNA of the CDR3 is TGCGCCAGCAGTGAAGGGTTGGGGTATGGCTACACCTTC. Translating gives CASSEGLGYGYTF.

The chain recombines TRBV7-9 with TRBJ2-7, with 7 bases matching TRBD1. The CDR3 extends over 14 amino acids. J was trimmed by 3 bases and V by 2 bases; bases with no gene match: 4. Germline CDR1 SEHNR, CDR2 FQNEAQ (reference sequence). CDR3 nucleotides: TGTGCCAGCAGCTTAACAGGGGCAGGCTACGAGCAGTACTTC. Translated: CASSLTGAGYEQYF.